This TCR beta chain was captured by sequencing in a study of early T cells in non-severe SARS-CoV-2 infection. In TCRdb, the 5' RACE reads were re-called with MiXCR into one record per CDR3 protein. Altogether under 85,000 distinct CDR3 sequences are present, about 12% being singletons, with the ten largest covering roughly 7%. The sample holds a few counts of this clonotype. The CDR3 consists of 17 residues. CDR1 is SEHNR, CDR2 FQNEAQ, per germline (reference sequence). J lost 0 bases, V lost 2 bases, and 5 bases had no gene match. This TCR was sampled from an adult who was a healthcare worker with PCR-confirmed SARS-CoV-2 infection or an uninfected control (not recorded which). Sequencing was carried out using whole blood. The gene calls are TRBV7-9 and TRBJ2-5, with TRBD2 matching over 11 bases. The CDR3 coding sequence is TGTGCCAGCAGCTTAATGACTAGCGGGATGAACCAAGAGACCCAGTACTTC. Translated, it gives CASSLMTSGMNQETQYF.